This T cell receptor beta chain emerged from a study of T cell responses to AZD1222 COVID-19 vaccine. Using immunoSEQ multiplex PCR, the repertoire was profiled, and TCRdb retains in-frame clones only, with some absent. The sample shows 120,000 to 150,000 clones, around 90% of them seen only once. The germline V gene encodes CDR1 LNHNV and CDR2 YYDKDF (reference sequence). The germline V and J ends were trimmed by 0 bases and 5 bases, with 11 bases remaining between them. This CDR3 is built from 15 residues. This clone was counted a single time. Sequences were derived from peripheral blood, sampled 28 days after the second dose of the MenACWY control vaccine. The chain joins TRBV15 to TRBJ1-5, with a possible D match to TRBD1 (5 bases). The TCR comes from an adult who received the MenACWY meningococcal vaccine as a control. CDR3 bases: TGTGCCACCAGCAGAGAATTGGGGGGGGATCAGCCCCAGCATTTT. Translated: CATSRELGGDQPQHF.